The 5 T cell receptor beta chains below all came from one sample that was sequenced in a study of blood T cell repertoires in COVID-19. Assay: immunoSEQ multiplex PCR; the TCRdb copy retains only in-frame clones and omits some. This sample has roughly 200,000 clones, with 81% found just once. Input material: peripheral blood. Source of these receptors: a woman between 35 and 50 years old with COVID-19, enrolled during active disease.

The CDR3 is CASSVSYWNTEAFF. Written as DNA, the CDR3 is TGTGCCAGCAGCGTTAGTTATTGGAACACTGAAGCTTTCTTT. The chain couples TRBV5-4 to TRBJ1-1; D remains unclear. The CDR3 spans 14 residues. Trimming cost V 4 bases and J 1 base, with 11 bases left between them. Germline V gene sequence: CDR1 SGHNT, CDR2 YYREEE (reference sequence).

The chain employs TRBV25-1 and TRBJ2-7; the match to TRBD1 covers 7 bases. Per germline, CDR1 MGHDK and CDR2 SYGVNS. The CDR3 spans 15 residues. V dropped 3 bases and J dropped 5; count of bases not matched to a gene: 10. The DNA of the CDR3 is TGTGCCAGCAGTGAGGGACAGAGCCTTCTGAACGAGCAGTACTTC. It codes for CASSEGQSLLNEQYF.

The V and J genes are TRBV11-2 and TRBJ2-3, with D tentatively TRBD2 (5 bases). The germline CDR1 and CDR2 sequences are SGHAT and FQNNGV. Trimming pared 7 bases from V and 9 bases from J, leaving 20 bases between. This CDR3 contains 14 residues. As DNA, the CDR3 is TGTGCCAGCAACCTGAGGAGAGGGAGTGAAACGCAGTATTTT. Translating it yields CASNLRRGSETQYF.

The CDR3 region has the DNA TGTGCCATCAGTGGCGAACTAGCGGGAGGCGAGCAGTACTTC. Protein: CAISGELAGGEQYF. This chain joins TRBV10-3 and TRBJ2-7; the match to TRBD2 covers 12 bases. Germline V gives CDR1 ENHRY, CDR2 SYGVKD. Unmatched junction bases numbered 4, after V lost 4 bases and J lost 6 bases. This CDR3 contains 14 residues.

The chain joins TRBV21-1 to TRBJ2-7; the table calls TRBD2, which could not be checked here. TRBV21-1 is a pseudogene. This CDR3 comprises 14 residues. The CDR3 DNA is TGTGCCAGCATAGCGACACCTCAGACCTACGAGCAGTACTTC. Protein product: CASIATPQTYEQYF.